This TCR beta chain was recovered during a study of T cells in Graves' hyperthyroidism and ophthalmopathy. Study conclusions and caveats: Researchers report that a 13 V-J model separated ophthalmopathy from stable hyperthyroidism. Most thyroid-expanded clonotypes above 0.001 were also found in blood.

The V gene's germline CDR1 is SQVTM and CDR2 ANQGSEA. The CDR3 covers 12 residues. The germline V and J ends were trimmed by 3 bases and 11 bases, with 14 bases remaining between them. Amplified TCR beta CDR3 regions derived from RNA transcripts. In the first-round RT-PCR of the TCR CDR3, the HTBI primer set was used. MiXCR, run by TCRdb on the multiplex PCR reads, gives a single entry per CDR3 protein. The sample consists of around 760,000 distinct CDR3 sequences, approximately 40% of them appearing once. Note on this clonotype: The antigen is unknown.

Absent ophthalmopathy progression within 18 months defined stable Graves' hyperthyroidism. Based on clinical symptoms, serum thyroxine and TRAb, thyroid ultrasound and orbital computed tomography, diagnoses were reached. This rearrangement joins TRBV29-1 to TRBJ1-5; D is ambiguous. This receptor was identified in a woman aged 40 to 50 with Graves' hyperthyroidism. The sample consisted of blood. The CDR3 DNA reads TGCAGCGTTGAGGAGGATGGAGAGACCCAGCATTTT. It is translated as CSVEEDGETQHF.